These 21 T cell receptor beta chains share one sample of origin, sequenced in a study of T-cell reconstitution after alpha-beta-depleted transplantation in children. Construction of the TCRbeta library involved unique molecular identifiers. TCRdb fed the PCR reads into MiXCR, producing one record per CDR3 protein. Among roughly 220,000 distinct CDR3 sequences, 8.4% were seen once, and the ten largest hold roughly 36%. The sequenced sample was PBMCs, mostly from graft donor cells, obtained 360 days after TCRalphabeta/CD19-depleted stem cell transplant. The receptor source for this set is a male patient aged 2-15 years who had a stem cell transplant for acute myeloid leukemia, so the T cells may come from the graft donor.

The chain carries TRBV11-1 and TRBJ2-3; TRBD2 might be the D (6 bases). V gave up 6 bases and J gave up 3 bases, with 13 bases separating them. This CDR3 is 14 amino acids long. Germline CDR1 SGHAT, CDR2 FQDESV (reference sequence). The CDR3 sequence is CASRRGLLTDTQYF. The CDR3 DNA sequence: TGTGCCAGCAGACGGGGACTGCTAACAGATACGCAGTATTTT. The variable domain in full, with the rest retrieved from reference TRBV11-1 and TRBJ2-3, is EAEVAQSPRYKITEKSQAVAFWCDPISGHATLYWYRQILGQGPELLVQFQDESVVDDSQLPKDRFSAERLKGVDSTLKIQPAELGDSAMYLCASRRGLLTDTQYFGPGTRLTVL.

The chain couples TRBV20-1 to TRBJ2-1; 9 nucleotides align to TRBD2. This CDR3 has 20 amino acids. Germline CDR1 reads DFQATT; CDR2 reads SNEGSKA (reference sequence). The ends lost 2 bases at V and 0 bases at J; junction bases unmatched: 17. In nucleotides, the CDR3 is TGCAGTGCTAGAATTCTGTACGCGGGGGGGGTCCTAAGCTCCTACAATGAGCAGTTCTTC. Its protein is CSARILYAGGVLSSYNEQFF.

This clonotype was picked up many times. The chain is built from TRBV3-1 and TRBJ2-1; 8 positions agree with TRBD1. The CDR3 has 12 residues. Germline CDR1 LGHDT, CDR2 YNNKEL (reference sequence). With V trimmed by 7 bases and J by 5 bases, 1 base remained unmatched. CDR3 sequence reads: CASKGQDNEQFF. CDR3 DNA: TGTGCCAGCAAGGGACAGGACAATGAGCAGTTCTTC.

This clonotype was seen at least ten times. The chain recombines TRBV5-1 with TRBJ2-1; a possible D gene is TRBD1 (5 bases). V was clipped by 4 bases and J by 7 bases, with 15 bases between them. In germline, CDR1 is SGHRS, CDR2 YFSETQ. The CDR3 contains 14 residues. The CDR3 bases are TGCGCCAGCAGCACGGTAGGGGATTGGAATGAGCAGTTCTTC. It yields the protein CASSTVGDWNEQFF.

This clonotype was seen only once. The chain is built from TRBV20-1 and TRBJ1-5, with 12 bases lining up with TRBD1. Germline lookup yields CDR1 DFQATT and CDR2 SNEGSKA (reference sequence). The CDR3 is 18 residues long. V trimming: 3 bases; J trimming: 4 bases; junction bases outside the gene matches: 13. The CDR3 region is CSARRGQGARFRNQPQHF. The CDR3 DNA sequence: TGCAGTGCTAGGCGGGGACAGGGGGCCAGATTTAGGAATCAGCCCCAGCATTTT.

The chain recombines TRBV5-5 with TRBJ1-2, with a possible D match to TRBD1 (5 bases). The CDR3 is 15 residues long. The V gene lost 0 bases and the J gene lost 1 base, with 10 bases spanning the gap. Germline V gene data show CDR1 as SGHKS and CDR2 as YYEKEE (reference sequence). This CDR3 is CASSLAGIFNYGYTF. CDR3 in DNA: TGTGCCAGCAGCTTGGCAGGGATTTTTAACTATGGCTACACCTTC.

This clonotype was recorded many times. The chain carries TRBV3-1 and TRBJ2-4; 7 bases agree with TRBD2. After removal of 0 bases from V and 6 bases from J, the junction contained 5 bases not matched to a gene. This CDR3 spans 15 amino acids. Germline V gene sequence: CDR1 LGHDT, CDR2 YNNKEL (reference sequence). CDR3 loop: CASSQDGGGGNIQYF. The DNA of the CDR3 is TGTGCCAGCAGCCAAGATGGAGGCGGGGGAAACATTCAGTACTTC.

This clonotype was detected many times. The DNA of the CDR3 is TGTGCCAGCAGCCGTAGCGGCTCCCCCAATGAGCAGTTCTTC. This gives the protein CASSRSGSPNEQFF. The chain joins TRBV12-3 or TRBV12-4 to TRBJ2-1, with D possibly being TRBD2 (6 bases). Trimming took 6 bases from V and 6 from J, leaving 15 bases between them. CDR3 length: 14 amino acids.

This clonotype was detected ten times or more. The chain links TRBV20-1 to TRBJ2-1; the match to TRBD2 covers 9 bases. CDR1 is DFQATT, CDR2 SNEGSKA, per germline (reference sequence). The CDR3 covers 14 residues. V trimming: 6 bases; J trimming: 2 bases; junction bases outside the gene matches: 5. The CDR3: CSAISGRTYNEQFF. The CDR3 bases are TGCAGTGCCATAAGCGGGAGGACCTACAATGAGCAGTTCTTC.

This clonotype was counted ten times or more. The chain is built from TRBV12-3 or TRBV12-4 and TRBJ2-1; 10 positions agree with TRBD2. The CDR3 has 16 amino acids. V dropped 1 base and J dropped 2; count of bases not matched to a gene: 2. CDR3 residues: CASSLGLAGAYNEQFF. Here the CDR3 DNA reads TGTGCCAGCAGTTTAGGGCTAGCGGGGGCCTACAATGAGCAGTTCTTC.

This chain uses TRBV27 with TRBJ2-1; D remains unclear. The germline V and J ends were trimmed by 4 bases and 0 bases, with 10 bases remaining between them. This CDR3 contains 15 residues. The germline CDR1 and CDR2 sequences are MNHEY and SMNVEV (reference sequence). As DNA, the CDR3 is TGTGCCAGCAGTTCTTGGTGGGGCTCCTACAATGAGCAGTTCTTC. Translation gives CASSSWWGSYNEQFF.

In this sample, this clonotype turned up a few times. The rearrangement joins TRBV10-3 to TRBJ1-5; 7 bases are shared with TRBD1. CDR3 length equals 14 residues. Germline V CDR1 and CDR2: ENHRY, SYGVKD. The V segment lost 2 bases and the J segment 5 bases; nucleotides outside the gene matches: 3. The DNA for the CDR3 is TGTGCCATCAGTGAGGGACAGGCTGATCAGCCCCAGCATTTT. Protein sequence: CAISEGQADQPQHF.

V gene TRBV5-1 combines with J gene TRBJ2-5; D is unresolved. The V gene's germline CDR1 is SGHRS and CDR2 YFSETQ. The CDR3 is 14 amino acids. With 0 bases removed from V and 1 base from J, the gap between germline ends came to 7 bases. The CDR3 DNA follows: TGCGCCAGCAGCTTGGCCGGACCCCAAGAGACCCAGTACTTC. It specifies CASSLAGPQETQYF.

J is TRBJ2-5 and V is TRBV20-1; D not resolved. CDR3 length: 13 amino acids. Per germline, CDR1 DFQATT and CDR2 SNEGSKA (reference sequence). V dropped 3 bases and J dropped 1 base, with 9 bases sitting between them. The CDR3 nucleotides read TGCAGTGCTAGCAACAGTATCCAAGAGACCCAGTACTTC. It is translated as CSASNSIQETQYF.

V usage is TRBV18 and J usage is TRBJ2-7; the D gene is possibly TRBD1 (6 bases). Germline values: CDR1 KGHSH, CDR2 LQKENI. The CDR3 spans 14 residues. V lost 1 base, J lost 5 bases, and 12 bases lay in between. The CDR3: CASSPQRGTHEQYV. CDR3 in DNA: TGTGCCAGCTCACCACAGAGGGGGACCCACGAGCAGTACGTC.

This clonotype was seen a few times. This chain connects TRBV19 to TRBJ2-1, with no clear D. CDR3 size: 14 residues. Germline V gives CDR1 LNHDA, CDR2 SQIVND (reference sequence). Trimming stripped 5 bases from V and 4 bases from J, with 12 bases between. CDR3 bases: TGTGCCAGTAGTGAGCAGGTGATTTACAATGAGCAGTTCTTC. Residues: CASSEQVIYNEQFF.

In DNA form, the CDR3 reads TGTGCCAGCAGTTTCCCTGGGTCGCTAGCGGGAGGGCCGTGCACCGGGGAGCTGTTTTTT. This encodes CASSFPGSLAGGPCTGELFF. V usage is TRBV12-3 or TRBV12-4 and J usage is TRBJ2-2; TRBD2 aligns across 12 bases. V shed 3 bases, J shed 4 bases, and the junction held 15 bases outside the gene matches. This CDR3 is 20 amino acids long.

This clonotype was seen repeatedly, ten times or more. The chain has TRBV10-3 and TRBJ2-3; D perhaps matches TRBD2 (5 bases). Trimming took off 2 bases at V and 6 bases at J, with 12 bases between the two ends. CDR1 and CDR2 from the germline V gene are ENHRY and SYGVKD. The CDR3 is 14 residues long. Here the CDR3 reads CAISEPGLPDTQYF. CDR3 in DNA: TGTGCCATCAGTGAGCCCGGACTTCCTGATACGCAGTATTTT.

This clonotype was counted only a few times. The V call is TRBV20-1, the J call TRBJ2-1, with 13 bases aligning to TRBD2. Trimming at V came to 0 bases and at J to 5 bases, leaving 7 bases not matched to a gene. CDR1 is DFQATT, CDR2 SNEGSKA, per germline (reference sequence). The CDR3 consists of 17 residues. The DNA for the CDR3 is TGCAGTGCTAGAGATGGGACTAGCGGGGACGGCGACAATGAGCAGTTCTTC. Its protein product is CSARDGTSGDGDNEQFF.

This clonotype was detected a few times. The chain's CDR3 is CATSDHRPGQGNTGELFF. In DNA, the CDR3 is TGTGCCACCAGTGATCACCGGCCGGGACAGGGCAACACCGGGGAGCTGTTTTTT. The rearrangement links TRBV24-1 to TRBJ2-2, with 9 nucleotides matching TRBD1. Germline V CDR1 and CDR2: KGHDR, SFDVKD. This CDR3 contains 18 residues. J gave up 2 bases and V 3 bases, and 9 bases lay outside the gene matches.

The chain carries TRBV12-3 or TRBV12-4 and TRBJ2-5; 10 nucleotides match TRBD2. V lost 3 bases, J lost 6 bases, and 4 bases stayed unmatched. This CDR3 region has 14 residues. The CDR3 coding sequence is TGTGCCAGCAGTTTTAGCGGGGGGTCAAAGACCCAGTACTTC. This codes for CASSFSGGSKTQYF.